This T cell receptor beta chain was retrieved from a study of T cell responses to AZD1222 COVID-19 vaccine. The study, taken as a whole, reports: Clonal diversity was possibly underestimated, and white British individuals and females predominated among donors. CD4 TCRs associated with vaccination spanned spike, dominating at 160-218 and 743-854. Baseline seropositivity occurred in only a handful of AZD1222 recipients.

A note on this clone: Its target is not known.

The CDR3 contains 18 residues. The V gene end was trimmed by 6 bases and the J gene end by 7 bases; junction bases not matched to a gene: 23. Per germline, CDR1 MNHEY and CDR2 SVGEGT. Profiling relied on immunoSEQ multiplex PCR, and the TCRdb table lists in-frame clones only, not all of them. Seen here are about 120,000 clones, approximately 88% observed once, and the top ten hold roughly 1.5%. The receptor's source is an adult in good health. The rearrangement joins TRBV6-2 or TRBV6-3 to TRBJ2-7; TRBD2 matches at 8 bases. The material was peripheral blood, obtained on day 0 of AZD1222 vaccination. The CDR3 sequence is CASSPSGLLRGAADEQYF. CDR3 nucleotide sequence: TGTGCCAGCAGCCCTTCCGGGTTGTTGCGGGGGGCGGCGGATGAGCAGTACTTC.